This T cell receptor (beta chain) was sequenced in a study of blood T cells in healthy people across ages. Peripheral blood, roughly 9.1 milliliters per donor, was collected. A sample-barcoded 5' primer and a J-beta primer mix were used in a second PCR of roughly 7 to 12 cycles. TCRdb fed the 5' RACE reads into MiXCR, producing one record per CDR3 protein. The table includes 800,000 to 1,000,000 distinct CDR3 sequences, under 50% detected once. Germline CDR1 reads MGHRA; CDR2 reads YSYEKL. V shed 1 base and J shed 5 bases, with 17 bases lying between them. The CDR3 consists of 16 residues. This sequence was found in a man younger than 40 in good health. This chain links TRBV4-1 with TRBJ1-2; D possibly corresponds to TRBD1 (5 bases). Sequenced input: blood. CDR3 in DNA: TGCGCCAGCAGCCAAGTGGAGGGGAGAGGGTCATATGGCTACACCTTC. Protein sequence: CASSQVEGRGSYGYTF.